This T cell receptor beta chain was sequenced during a study of response to subunit inactivated influenza vaccine. TCRdb used MiXCR to reprocess the RT-PCR reads, holding one entry per CDR3 protein. Of about 780,000 distinct CDR3 sequences in the sample, about 18% are singletons; the top ten hold roughly a tenth. Sequenced here: PBMCs from blood, sampled about 5 days after vaccination. The receptor comes from a man aged 50-60 years who received an inactivated influenza vaccine.

CDR3 bases: TGCGCCAGCAGCTTGGCCGGGACGCCATTACTCTCTGGGGCCAACGTCCTGACTTTC. It codes for CASSLAGTPLLSGANVLTF. This chain links TRBV5-1 with TRBJ2-6; D may be TRBD1 or TRBD2 (5 bases each). The CDR3 contains 19 residues. Germline CDR1 reads SGHRS; CDR2 reads YFSETQ. The germline V and J ends were trimmed by 0 bases and 0 bases, with 16 bases remaining between them. Based on the CDR3 plus reference TRBV5-1 and TRBJ2-6, the full variable domain is KAGVTQTPRYLIKTRGQQVTLSCSPISGHRSVSWYQQTPGQGLQFLFEYFSETQRNKGNFPGRFSGRQFSNSRSEMNVSTLELGDSALYLCASSLAGTPLLSGANVLTFGAGSRLTVL.